These 15 T cell receptor beta chains share one sample of origin, sequenced in a study of control samples from healthy donors and cancer patients. TCRdb keeps only in-frame clones here, not all; method: immunoSEQ multiplex PCR. The sample has some 74,000 clones, roughly 90% seen once. The sample comprised blood. The receptors shown here come from a woman aged 50 to 60 in good health.

The chain is built from TRBV21-1 and TRBJ1-4. TRBV21-1 represents a pseudogene. This CDR3 has 17 residues. CDR3 in amino acids: CASSKVGRGEDNEKLFF. As DNA, the CDR3 is TGTGCCAGCAGCAAAGTGGGGAGGGGGGAGGATAATGAAAAACTGTTTTTT.

J is TRBJ1-2 and V is TRBV5-4; the D is unclear. The CDR3 contains 12 residues. Germline V gene lookup returns CDR1 SGHNT and CDR2 YYREEE (reference sequence). Between the trimmed V and J ends, which lost 1 base and 5 bases, there was a span of 6 bases. The CDR3, as DNA: TGTGCCAGCAGCTTGTATCGATATGGCTACACCTTC. Translation: CASSLYRYGYTF. The full variable domain, completed using reference TRBV5-4 and TRBJ1-2, is ETGVTQSPTHLIKTRGQQVTLRCSSQSGHNTVSWYQQALGQGPQFIFQYYREEENGRGNFPPRFSGLQFPNYSSELNVNALELDDSALYLCASSLYRYGYTFGSGTRLTVV.

The chain couples TRBV19 to TRBJ1-5; the match to TRBD1 covers 7 bases. There are 14 residues in the CDR3. Germline V gene sequence: CDR1 LNHDA, CDR2 SQIVND (reference sequence). J was trimmed by 7 bases and V by 8 bases; bases with no gene match: 11. The CDR3 here is CASGGSGGGQPQHF. Written as DNA, the CDR3 is TGTGCCAGTGGGGGATCGGGAGGGGGCCAGCCCCAGCATTTT.

This sequence joins TRBV6-5 and TRBJ1-1; D is unclear. V was cut by 0 bases and J by 6 bases, with 11 bases left in between. This CDR3 is built from 14 residues. Germline V gives CDR1 MNHEY, CDR2 SVGAGI. CDR3: CASSYSPTLPEAFF. The CDR3 region has the DNA TGTGCCAGCAGTTACTCTCCGACTCTCCCTGAAGCTTTCTTT.

This clone was seen only a few times. The V call is TRBV4-1, the J call TRBJ1-2, with D tentatively TRBD1 (6 bases). Germline V gives CDR1 MGHRA, CDR2 YSYEKL. The CDR3 runs 16 residues. V lost 0 bases and J lost 6, with 17 bases in between. The CDR3 DNA reads as TGCGCCAGCAGCCAAGATCCGAGCAGGGGTTTCGATGGCTACACCTTC. This sequence encodes CASSQDPSRGFDGYTF.

The chain employs TRBV18 and TRBJ1-6; D is undetermined. Germline CDR1 is KGHSH and CDR2 is LQKENI. V was cut by 1 base and J by 5 bases, with 12 bases left in between. The CDR3 length is 16 residues. The DNA of the CDR3 is TGTGCCAGCTCACCACGTATTACAATTGATAATTCACCCCTCCACTTT. It yields the protein CASSPRITIDNSPLHF.

The chain carries TRBV10-2 and TRBJ2-3; D tentatively reads TRBD1 or TRBD2 (5 bases each). The V gene's germline CDR1 is WSHSY and CDR2 SAAADI. Trimming shortened V by 4 bases and J by 3 bases, and 14 bases separated the two germline ends. This CDR3 is 15 amino acids long. This CDR3 is CASSVSFEGTDTQYF. For the CDR3, the DNA is TGCGCCAGCAGTGTAAGCTTTGAGGGGACAGATACGCAGTATTTT.

A few counts support this clone. The chain carries TRBV2 and TRBJ2-7; D assignment may be TRBD1 or TRBD2 (5 bases each). The CDR3 loop spans 13 amino acids. CDR1 and CDR2 from the germline V gene are SNHLY and FYNNEI. V lost 1 base to trimming and J lost 2 bases, with 6 bases between them. CDR3 in DNA: TGTGCCAGCAGTGAAGTGGGGGCCTACGAGCAGTACTTC. Its protein is CASSEVGAYEQYF.

V and J are TRBV7-9 and TRBJ1-4; no reliable D call. CDR1 is SEHNR and CDR2 is FQNEAQ in the germline V gene (reference sequence). The CDR3 consists of 14 residues. V was clipped by 7 bases and J by 3 bases, with 12 bases between them. For the CDR3, the DNA is TGTGCCAGCACCCGGCCCACGTCTAATGAAAAACTGTTTTTT. Residues: CASTRPTSNEKLFF.

The chain uses TRBV6-5 and TRBJ1-1; D is unclear. CDR1 MNHEY and CDR2 SVGAGI come from the germline V gene. V dropped 6 bases and J dropped 2 bases, with 4 bases sitting between them. CDR3 length: 11 amino acids. CDR3 sequence (DNA): TGTGCCAGCAGAATAAACACTGAAGCTTTCTTT. Translation gives CASRINTEAFF.

This clone came up a few times. The chain joins TRBV5-6 to TRBJ1-4; D call uncertain. The V end lost 0 bases, the J end lost 8 bases, and 14 bases lay between the germline ends. The CDR3 covers 15 residues. The germline CDR1 and CDR2 sequences are SGHDT and YYEEEE. This CDR3 reads CASSLAKGIEEKLFF. As DNA, the CDR3 is TGTGCCAGCAGCTTGGCCAAGGGAATCGAGGAAAAACTGTTTTTT.

The chain links TRBV7-9 to TRBJ1-1; D is unresolved. Germline-derived CDR1 and CDR2 are SEHNR and FQNEAQ (reference sequence). CDR3 length: 12 residues. The V end was cut by 4 bases, the J end by 2 bases, with 5 bases between. CDR3 nucleotide sequence: TGTGCCAGCAGCTCCCATAACACTGAAGCTTTCTTT. Its protein is CASSSHNTEAFF.

The J gene is TRBJ2-4, the V gene TRBV27, with 13 bases matching TRBD2. This CDR3 has 19 amino acids. Germline V lookup: CDR1 MNHEY, CDR2 SMNVEV (reference sequence). Trimming took 2 bases from V and 1 from J; bases not matched to a gene: 8. CDR3 nucleotide sequence: TGTGCCAGCAGTTTAAGGGGACTAGCGGGGCCTCAGGCCAAAAACATTCAGTACTTC. Its translation: CASSLRGLAGPQAKNIQYF.

The V and J genes are TRBV5-6 and TRBJ1-2, with a tentative D call TRBD1 (6 bases). Trimming removed 1 base at V and 5 bases at J, with 9 bases between. The CDR3 totals 13 residues. Germline CDR1 SGHDT, CDR2 YYEEEE. The CDR3 reads CASSLNRAYGYTF. CDR3 DNA: TGTGCCAGCAGCTTGAACAGGGCTTATGGCTACACCTTC.

The rearrangement uses TRBV19 and TRBJ2-3; 8 bases map to TRBD2. CDR3 length: 14 amino acids. Germline loops: CDR1 LNHDA, CDR2 SQIVND (reference sequence). With V trimmed by 7 bases and J by 5 bases, 8 bases remained unmatched. The DNA of the CDR3 is TGTGCCAGTACCCGGGGGGGCCAAGGAGATACGCAGTATTTT. Translated, it gives CASTRGGQGDTQYF.